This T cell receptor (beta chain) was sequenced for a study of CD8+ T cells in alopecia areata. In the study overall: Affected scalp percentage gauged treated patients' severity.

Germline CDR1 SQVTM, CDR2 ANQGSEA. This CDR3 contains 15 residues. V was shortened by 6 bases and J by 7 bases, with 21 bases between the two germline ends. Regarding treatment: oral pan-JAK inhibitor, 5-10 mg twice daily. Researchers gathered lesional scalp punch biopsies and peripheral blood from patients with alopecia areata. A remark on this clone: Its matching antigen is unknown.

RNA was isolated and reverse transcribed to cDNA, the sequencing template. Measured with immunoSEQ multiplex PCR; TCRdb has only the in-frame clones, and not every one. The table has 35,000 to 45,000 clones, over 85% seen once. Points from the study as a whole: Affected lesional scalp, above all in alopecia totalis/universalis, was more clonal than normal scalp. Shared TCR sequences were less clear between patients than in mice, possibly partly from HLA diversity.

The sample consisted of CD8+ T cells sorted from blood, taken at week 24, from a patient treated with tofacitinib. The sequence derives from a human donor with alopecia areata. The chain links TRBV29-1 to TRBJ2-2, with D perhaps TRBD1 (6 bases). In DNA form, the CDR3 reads TGCAGCGTGAGGGTTAGGGGACAAGATGACGGGGAGCTGTTTTTT. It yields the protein CSVRVRGQDDGELFF.